Shown below are 6 T cell receptor beta chains from a single sample sequenced in a study of naive and memory T cell subsets. The beta constant-region primer was an equimolar mix of two oligonucleotides covering TRBC1 and TRBC2. MiXCR, run by TCRdb on the UMI-ligation and nested PCR reads, gives a single entry per CDR3 protein. This repertoire shows under 150,000 distinct CDR3 sequences, over 15% found once; its top ten account for roughly 0.13%. Input material: naive CD4+ T cells from blood. The receptors were gathered from a human donor in good health.

The V and J genes are TRBV12-3 or TRBV12-4 and TRBJ1-2; TRBD1 might be the D (5 bases). There are 14 residues in the CDR3. Between the trimmed V and J ends, which lost 7 bases and 4 bases, there was a span of 16 bases. CDR3 sequence reads: CASKPYGALYGYTF. The CDR3 DNA follows: TGTGCCAGCAAACCGTACGGGGCGCTCTATGGCTACACCTTC.

In this sample, this clonotype turned up many times. An end of the junction differs from the germline gene, which may be a read error. This chain connects TRBV28 to TRBJ2-1; 9 nucleotides line up with TRBD2. The CDR3 is made up of 12 amino acids. The germline CDR1 and CDR2 sequences are MDHEN and SYDVKM. CDR3 sequence reads: CSSSGSYNEQFF. The DNA for the CDR3 is TGTTCCAGTAGCGGGAGCTACAATGAGCAGTTCTTC.

The gene calls are TRBV2 and TRBJ1-2; D unresolved. The germline V gene has CDR1 SNHLY and CDR2 FYNNEI. CDR3 length: 12 residues. Trimming cost V 8 bases and J 4 bases, with 11 bases left between them. CDR3 protein: CASGMIPYGYTF. The CDR3 nucleotides read TGTGCCAGCGGAATGATTCCCTATGGCTACACCTTC.

This clonotype was counted a few times. The chain is built from TRBV28 and TRBJ2-5; D assignment may be TRBD1 or TRBD2 (5 bases each). The CDR3 is made up of 17 amino acids. Trimming left V 3 bases short and J 2 bases short, with 19 bases between. Germline V gene sequence: CDR1 MDHEN, CDR2 SYDVKM. CDR3 amino acids: CASSFTPGTEEQETQYF. CDR3 sequence (DNA): TGTGCCAGCAGTTTCACCCCCGGGACGGAGGAGCAAGAGACCCAGTACTTC. Supplemented by reference TRBV28 and TRBJ2-5, the full variable domain reads DVKVTQSSRYLVKRTGEKVFLECVQDMDHENMFWYRQDPGLGLRLIYFSYDVKMKEKGDIPEGYSVSREKKERFSLILESASTNQTSMYLCASSFTPGTEEQETQYFGPGTRLLVL.

This clonotype has just a few counts. V gene TRBV25-1 combines with J gene TRBJ2-7; the D gene is possibly TRBD2 (5 bases). The CDR3 spans 14 residues. The V gene lost 3 bases and the J gene lost 4 bases, with 13 bases spanning the gap. The V gene's germline CDR1 is MGHDK and CDR2 SYGVNS. CDR3 nucleotide sequence: TGTGCCAGCAGTGATACTAGGATAGCATACGAGCAGTACTTC. Protein sequence: CASSDTRIAYEQYF.

The V call is TRBV3-1, the J call TRBJ2-1; D could derive from TRBD1 or TRBD2 (5 bases each). Trimming removed 4 bases at V and 12 bases at J, with 10 bases between. Per germline, CDR1 LGHDT and CDR2 YNNKEL (reference sequence). The CDR3 runs 11 residues. The CDR3 DNA sequence: TGTGCCAGCAGCCCCGGGACCGGGCAGTTCTTC. Its translation: CASSPGTGQFF.